This TCR beta chain was sequenced in a study of shared clonotypes between healthy human individuals. Overall study context: Plates per donor: three CD4 naive, three CD4 memory, two CD8 naive, one CD8 memory.

Worth noting for this clone: Its antigen remains unknown.

This CDR3 spans 13 amino acids. Germline V gene data show CDR1 as SQVTM and CDR2 as ANQGSEA. Losses at the gene ends were 7 bases for V and 2 bases for J; bases not matched to a gene: 5. CD8 cells regarded as naive lacked CD45RO, were positively chosen for CCR7, and omitted terminally differentiated effector memory CD45RA+ cells. Study-wide results and limits: Compared with clonotypes that all four donors shared, non-shared clonotypes had lower generation probabilities.

Profiling relied on immunoSEQ multiplex PCR, and the TCRdb table lists in-frame clones only, not all of them. The data show 2 million or so clones, over 85% seen once. The chain has TRBV29-1 and TRBJ1-2, with TRBD1 matching 9 bases. Sequencing was carried out using naive CD8+ T cells sorted from blood. This sequence originates from a man younger than 30 in good health. The CDR3 nucleotides read TGCAGCGCCCTGGGACAGGGAAACTATGGCTACACCTTC. Translating it yields CSALGQGNYGYTF.